This T cell receptor (beta chain) was obtained from a study of blood T cell repertoires in COVID-19. Study background: The samples span acute and convalescent COVID-19 from the United States, Italy and Spain. The cDNA or gDNA used as material had been derived from T cells, B-cell-depleted T cells, or PBMCs.

Profiled with immunoSEQ multiplex PCR; TCRdb holds only in-frame clones, not every one. The data show tens of thousands of clones, roughly 82% seen once. This CDR3 region has 14 residues. CDR1 is MDHEN, CDR2 SYDVKM, per germline. V gave up 10 bases and J gave up 0 bases, with 10 bases separating them. In this sample, this clone turned up once. The clonotype was recovered from a man between 40 and 49 years old with acute or convalescent COVID-19. V usage is TRBV28 and J usage is TRBJ1-6; D gene ambiguous. The specimen sequenced was peripheral blood. The CDR3 nucleotides read TGTGCCACCCAAACGAGCTCCTATAATTCACCCCTCCACTTT. Amino acid sequence: CATQTSSYNSPLHF.